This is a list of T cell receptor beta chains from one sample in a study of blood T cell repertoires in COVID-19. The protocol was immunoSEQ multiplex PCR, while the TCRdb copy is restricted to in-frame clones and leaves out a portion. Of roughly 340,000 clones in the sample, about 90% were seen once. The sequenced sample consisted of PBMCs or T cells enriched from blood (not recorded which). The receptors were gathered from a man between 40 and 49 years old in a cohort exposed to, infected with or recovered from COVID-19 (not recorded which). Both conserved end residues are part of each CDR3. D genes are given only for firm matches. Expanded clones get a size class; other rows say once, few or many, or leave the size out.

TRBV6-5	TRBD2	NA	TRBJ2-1	TGTGCCAGCAGTCCTAGCGGGAGTGACGGTGAGCAGTTCTTC	CASSPSGSDGEQFF
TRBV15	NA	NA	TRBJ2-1	TGTGCCACCAGCAGAGGGTCCGCGGGATCCTACAATGAGCAGTTCTTC	CATSRGSAGSYNEQFF
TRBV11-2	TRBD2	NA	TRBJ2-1	TGTGCCAGCAGCTCGGGACTAGCGGGAGGGCCTAGAAATGAGCAGTTCTTC	CASSSGLAGGPRNEQFF
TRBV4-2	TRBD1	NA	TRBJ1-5	TGTGCCAGCAGGACGGAGACAGGGGGCCTCTATAGCAATCAGCCCCAGCATTTT	CASRTETGGLYSNQPQHF
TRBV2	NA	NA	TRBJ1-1	TGTGCCAGCAGTGAAAGACAACCGAACACTGAAGCTTTCTTT	CASSERQPNTEAFF
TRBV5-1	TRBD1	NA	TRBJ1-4	TGCGCCAGCAGCCCGGGACAGGAAAATGAAAAACTGTTTTTT	CASSPGQENEKLFF
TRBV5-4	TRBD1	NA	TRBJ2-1	TGTGCCAGCAGCCAAGGACAGGGGGAAAATGAGCAGTTCTTC	CASSQGQGENEQFF
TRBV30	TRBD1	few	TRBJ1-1	TGTGCCTGTAACCGGGACAGGAACACTGAAGCTTTCTTT	CACNRDRNTEAFF
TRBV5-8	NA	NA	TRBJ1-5	TGTGCCAGCAGCCGTCGTAATCAGCCCCAGCATTTT	CASSRRNQPQHF
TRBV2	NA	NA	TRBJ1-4	TGTGCCAGCAGTGGGACAGCAACTAATGAAAAACTGTTTTTT	CASSGTATNEKLFF
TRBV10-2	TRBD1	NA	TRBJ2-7	TGCGCCAGCAGGGGACAGGGGGCGCAGCAGTACTTC	CASRGQGAQQYF
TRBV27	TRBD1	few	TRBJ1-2	TGTGCCAGCAAGCGGGACAGGCACTATGGCTACACCTTC	CASKRDRHYGYTF
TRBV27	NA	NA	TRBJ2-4	TGTGCCAGCAGTTTAACATTAGCGGCGAAAAACATTCAGTACTTC	CASSLTLAAKNIQYF
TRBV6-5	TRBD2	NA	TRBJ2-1	TGTGCCAGCAGTCCGGGACTAGCGGGATCTGAGCAGTTCTTC	CASSPGLAGSEQFF
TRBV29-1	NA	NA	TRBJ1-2	TGCAGCGTGGGCGGCAGGAACTATGGCTACACCTTC	CSVGGRNYGYTF
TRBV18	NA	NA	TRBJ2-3	TGTGCCAGCTCCTTACAACAGGGAACTAGCACAGATACGCAGTATTTT	CASSLQQGTSTDTQYF
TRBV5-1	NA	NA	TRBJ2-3	TGCGCCAGCGGCCGGGAGATTGATCGTGATACGCAGTATTTT	CASGREIDRDTQYF
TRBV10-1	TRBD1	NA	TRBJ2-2	TGCGCCAGCAGTGAGTCGACAGGGGGCGATTACACCGGGGAGCTGTTTTTT	CASSESTGGDYTGELFF
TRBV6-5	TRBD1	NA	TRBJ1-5	TGTGCCAGCAGTTCCCGGGACAGAGGTCAGCCCCAGCATTTT	CASSSRDRGQPQHF
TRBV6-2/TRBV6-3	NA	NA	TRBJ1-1	TGTGCCAGCAGTCCACAGGGATCGAGCACTGAAGCTTTCTTT	CASSPQGSSTEAFF
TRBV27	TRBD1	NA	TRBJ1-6	TGTGCCAGCAGTTTAATCGGGACAGGGGATTCACCCCTCCACTTT	CASSLIGTGDSPLHF
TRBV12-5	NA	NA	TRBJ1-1	TGTGCTAGTGGTTTCGGCAGGGGAAAAGCTTTCTTT	CASGFGRGKAFF
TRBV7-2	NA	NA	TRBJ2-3	TGTGCCAGCAGCTTAGCGCTTCTAGCCGGGGGTACAGATACGCAGTATTTT	CASSLALLAGGTDTQYF
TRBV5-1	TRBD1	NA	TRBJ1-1	TGCGCCAGCAGCTTACAGGGGAAAAACACTGAAGCTTTCTTT	CASSLQGKNTEAFF
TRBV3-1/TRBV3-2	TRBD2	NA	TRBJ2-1	TGTGCCAGCAGGCAAACTCGGACTAGCGGGAGGCAAGGGGAGCAGTTCTTC	CASRQTRTSGRQGEQFF
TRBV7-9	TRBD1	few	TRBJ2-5	TGTGCCAGCAGCCATCGACAGGGAAGGGCCCAAGAGACCCAGTACTTC	CASSHRQGRAQETQYF
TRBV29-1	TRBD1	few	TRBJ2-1	TGCAGCCCCCGAGGGGACAGGTGTTCCTACAATGAGCAGTTCTTC	CSPRGDRCSYNEQFF
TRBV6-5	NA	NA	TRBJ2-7	TGTGCCAGTCGACAGGCCCCTCTAAAAGAGCAGTACTTC	CASRQAPLKEQYF
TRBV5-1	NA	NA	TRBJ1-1	TGCGCCAGCAGCTCGACAGGCAACACTGAAGCTTTCTTT	CASSSTGNTEAFF
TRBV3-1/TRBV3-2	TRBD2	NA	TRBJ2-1	TGTGCCAGCAGCCAAAGGGCTAGCGGCTACAATGAGCAGTTCTTC	CASSQRASGYNEQFF
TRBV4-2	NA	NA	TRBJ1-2	TGTGCCAGCAGCCAAGATGAGGGGGGGAGCTATGGCTACACCTTC	CASSQDEGGSYGYTF
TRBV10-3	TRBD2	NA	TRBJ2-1	TGTGCCATCAGTGACGGACTAGCGGGAAGTGAGCAGTTCTTC	CAISDGLAGSEQFF
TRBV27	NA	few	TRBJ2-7	TGTGCCAGCAGTTCGGGTCTGGGACACAACTACGAGCAGTACTTC	CASSSGLGHNYEQYF
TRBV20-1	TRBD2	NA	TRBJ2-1	TGCAGTGCTAGTGAGCGGACTAGCGGGATAAATGAGCAGTTCTTC	CSASERTSGINEQFF
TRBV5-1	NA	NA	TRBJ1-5	TGCGCCAGCAGCTTGAAGGGGGATGAGCCCCAGCATTTT	CASSLKGDEPQHF
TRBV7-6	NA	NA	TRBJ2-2	TGTGCCAGCAACAATATAGCGGTTAGGAACACCGGGGAGCTGTTTTTT	CASNNIAVRNTGELFF
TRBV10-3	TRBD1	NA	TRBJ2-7	TGTGCCTCGTCGGGGTTCGGACAGGGAGTGGGAGAGCAGTACTTC	CASSGFGQGVGEQYF
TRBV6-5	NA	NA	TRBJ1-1	TGTGCCAGCAGCTTACTGAGTCTGAACACTGAAGCTTTCTTT	CASSLLSLNTEAFF
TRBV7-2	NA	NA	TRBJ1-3	TGTGCCAGCAGCTTGATTCGGACACATTCTGGAAACACCATATATTTT	CASSLIRTHSGNTIYF
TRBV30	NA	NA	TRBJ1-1	TGTGCCTGGAGTGCCCCCAGTGGGCATACTGAAGCTTTCTTT	CAWSAPSGHTEAFF
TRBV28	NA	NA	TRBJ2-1	TGTGCCAGCAGTGACGGGGGTGGGAATGAGCAGTTCTTC	CASSDGGGNEQFF
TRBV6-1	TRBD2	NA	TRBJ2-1	TGTGCCAGCAGTGTAGCGGGAGGGCCCAACAATGAGCAGTTCTTC	CASSVAGGPNNEQFF
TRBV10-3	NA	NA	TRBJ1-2	TGTGCCATCAGCCCGAGAACCTCCACTAACTATGGCTACACCTTC	CAISPRTSTNYGYTF
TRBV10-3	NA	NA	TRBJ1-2	TGTGCCATCAGCACCGCGGGCTCCTATGGCTACACCTTC	CAISTAGSYGYTF
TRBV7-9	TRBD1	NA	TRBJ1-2	TGTGCCAGCAGAGACCAGGGGGCCAGGTCCTATGGCTACACCTTC	CASRDQGARSYGYTF
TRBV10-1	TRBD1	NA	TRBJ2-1	TGCGCCAGCAGTGAGACAGGGGGCCGCTACAATGAGCAGTTCTTC	CASSETGGRYNEQFF
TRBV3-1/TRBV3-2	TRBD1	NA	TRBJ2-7	TGTGCCAGCAGCCAACGACAGGGTCCCTACGAGCAGTACTTC	CASSQRQGPYEQYF
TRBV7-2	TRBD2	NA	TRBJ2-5	TGTGCCAGCAGCTTGACTAGCGGGAAAGAGACCCAGTACTTC	CASSLTSGKETQYF
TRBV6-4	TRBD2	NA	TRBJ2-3	TGTGCCAGCAGTCGGGGGGGCGCGGAAGATACGCAGTATTTT	CASSRGGAEDTQYF
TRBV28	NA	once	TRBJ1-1	TGTGCCAGCAGTTCCCCCTTCAACACTGAAGCTTTCTTT	CASSSPFNTEAFF
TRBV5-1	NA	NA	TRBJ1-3	TGCGCCAGCAGAAATGACGGAGTCTCTGGAAACACCATATATTTT	CASRNDGVSGNTIYF
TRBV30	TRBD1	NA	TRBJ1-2	TGTGCCTGGACTCAGGGGGCGCTTGGAGGCTACACCTTC	CAWTQGALGGYTF
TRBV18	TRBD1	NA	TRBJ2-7	TGTGCCAGCTCACCCCGACAGGGGACCTACGAGCAGTACTTC	CASSPRQGTYEQYF
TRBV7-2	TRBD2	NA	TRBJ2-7	TGTGCCAGCAGAATCCGGGGGAGGGGAGGTCTCGAGCAGTACTTC	CASRIRGRGGLEQYF
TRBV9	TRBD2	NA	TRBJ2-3	TGTGCCAGCAGCCCAAGGGAGGGAAGCACAGATACGCAGTATTTT	CASSPREGSTDTQYF
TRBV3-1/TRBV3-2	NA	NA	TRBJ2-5	TGTGCCAGCAGCCAAGACCCAGGGGTCAAGACCCAGTACTTC	CASSQDPGVKTQYF
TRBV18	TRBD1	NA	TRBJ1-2	TGTGCCAGCTCGGAGGGACAGGCTAACTATGGCTACACCTTC	CASSEGQANYGYTF
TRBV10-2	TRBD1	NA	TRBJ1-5	TGCGCCAGCAGTGAGGGACAGGGGACTGTTGGGGTAGAGCCCCAGCATTTT	CASSEGQGTVGVEPQHF
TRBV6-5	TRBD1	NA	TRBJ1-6	TGTGCCAGCAGTCTAGACAGGGGGCGTTCACCCCTCCACTTT	CASSLDRGRSPLHF
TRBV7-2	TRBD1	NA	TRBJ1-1	TGTGCCAGCAGCACGTCAGGGGGCCTTAACACTGAAGCTTTCTTT	CASSTSGGLNTEAFF